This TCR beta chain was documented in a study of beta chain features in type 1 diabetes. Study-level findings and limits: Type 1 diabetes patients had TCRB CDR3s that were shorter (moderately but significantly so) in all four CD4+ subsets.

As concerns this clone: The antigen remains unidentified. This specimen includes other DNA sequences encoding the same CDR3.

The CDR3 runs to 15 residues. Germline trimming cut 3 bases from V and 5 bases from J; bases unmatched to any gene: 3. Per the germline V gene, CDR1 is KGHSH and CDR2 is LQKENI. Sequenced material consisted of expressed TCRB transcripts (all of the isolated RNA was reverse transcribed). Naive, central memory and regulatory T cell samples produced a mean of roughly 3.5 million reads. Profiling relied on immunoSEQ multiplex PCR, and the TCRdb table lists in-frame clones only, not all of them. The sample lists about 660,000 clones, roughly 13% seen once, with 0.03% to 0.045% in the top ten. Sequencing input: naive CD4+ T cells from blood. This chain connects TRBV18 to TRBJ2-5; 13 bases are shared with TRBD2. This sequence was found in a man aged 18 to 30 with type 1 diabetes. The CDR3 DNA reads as TGTGCCAGCTCACCGCGGACTAGCGGGAGTGAGACCCAGTACTTC. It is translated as CASSPRTSGSETQYF.